The 8 T cell receptor beta chains below were found in one sample sequenced in a study of T cells in localized non-small cell lung cancer. The method was immunoSEQ multiplex PCR; TCRdb's version includes in-frame clones alone and lacks a portion of them. The sample includes under 100,000 clones, 85% to 90% seen only once; the top ten take 20% to 25%. Here the sequenced sample was peripheral blood, taken before any cancer treatment. These receptors were taken from a woman aged 40-69 years with stage I squamous cell lung carcinoma.

J is TRBJ1-5 and V is TRBV6-1, with 7 bases that match TRBD1. CDR3 length: 14 residues. Germline V gives CDR1 MNHNS, CDR2 SASEGT. The junction had 10 bases not matched to a gene; V was cut back by 8 bases and J by 6 bases. As DNA, the CDR3 is TGTGCCAGCCTACTCTCAGGGGGGAGTCAGCCCCAGCATTTT. Its protein product is CASLLSGGSQPQHF.

The J gene is TRBJ1-2, the V gene TRBV15; 7 nucleotides align to TRBD1. CDR1 and CDR2 (germline): LNHNV, YYDKDF (reference sequence). The CDR3 runs to 13 residues. V was clipped by 7 bases and J by 5 bases; unmatched bases: 7. The CDR3 is CATTQGSWYGYTF. CDR3 nucleotides: TGTGCCACCACACAGGGGAGTTGGTATGGCTACACCTTC.

The chain links TRBV6-1 to TRBJ1-2; D is perhaps TRBD1 (5 bases). The ends were cut back, 5 bases at V and 4 bases at J, with 8 bases in the middle. The CDR3 totals 12 residues. Germline CDR1 is MNHNS and CDR2 is SASEGT. For the CDR3, the DNA is TGTGCCAGCAGTTATGACAGCTATGGCTACACCTTC. Translating gives CASSYDSYGYTF.

J is TRBJ1-4 and V is TRBV12-5; TRBD1 agrees at 8 bases. J was trimmed by 4 bases and V by 6 bases; bases with no gene match: 4. The V gene's germline CDR1 is LGHNT and CDR2 FRNRAP. This CDR3 comprises 14 residues. The CDR3 DNA follows: TGTGCTAGTGGCCCCGACAGGGGTAATGAAAAACTGTTTTTT. Protein product: CASGPDRGNEKLFF.

The V call is TRBV7-9, the J call TRBJ1-2, with TRBD1 identical over 9 bases. With 4 bases clipped from V and 7 bases from J, the junction kept 4 bases outside the gene matches. This CDR3 has 13 residues. Looked up from germline, CDR1 is SEHNR and CDR2 is FQNEAQ (reference sequence). The CDR3 here is CASSSQGAGGYTF. Here the CDR3 DNA reads TGTGCCAGCAGCTCACAGGGGGCAGGTGGCTACACCTTC.

This clone is a singleton in its sample. The gene calls are TRBV6-6 and TRBJ1-5; D unclear. CDR3 size: 15 residues. Germline V lookup: CDR1 MNHNY, CDR2 SVGAGI (reference sequence). Deletions cut 2 bases from V and 0 bases from J, with 8 bases between. For the CDR3, the DNA is TGTGCCAGCAGTTACGTCCGGGGTAGCAATCAGCCCCAGCATTTT. It codes for CASSYVRGSNQPQHF.

The chain uses TRBV6-4 and TRBJ2-3; 9 positions match TRBD2. V lost 0 bases to trimming and J lost 0 bases; unmatched junction nucleotides: 1. Per the germline V gene, CDR1 is MRHNA and CDR2 is SNTAGT. The CDR3 is 16 residues long. CDR3 sequence reads: CASSDSLAGSTDTQYF. The CDR3 DNA is TGTGCCAGCAGTGACTCCCTAGCGGGGAGCACAGATACGCAGTATTTT.

A remark on this clone: The same CDR3 can be traced to other DNA sequences in this sample. The V and J genes are TRBV29-1 and TRBJ2-1; D ambiguous. The CDR3 length is 15 residues. Germline V gene data show CDR1 as SQVTM and CDR2 as ANQGSEA. With 6 bases removed from V and 4 bases from J, the gap between germline ends came to 19 bases. The CDR3 nucleotides read TGCAGCGTCCCAAGGTACACCATGGCGTACAATGAGCAGTTCTTC. It yields the protein CSVPRYTMAYNEQFF.